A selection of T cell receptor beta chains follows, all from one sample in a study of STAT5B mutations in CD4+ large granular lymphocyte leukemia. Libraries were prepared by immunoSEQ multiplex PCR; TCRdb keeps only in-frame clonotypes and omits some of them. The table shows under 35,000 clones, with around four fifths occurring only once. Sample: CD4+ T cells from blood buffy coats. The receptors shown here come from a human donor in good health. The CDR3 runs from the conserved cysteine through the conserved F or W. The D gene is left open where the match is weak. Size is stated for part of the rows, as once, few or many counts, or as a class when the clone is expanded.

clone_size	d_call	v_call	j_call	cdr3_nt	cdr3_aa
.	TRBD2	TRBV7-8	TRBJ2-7	TGTGCCAGCAGCCCAACAGGGACTAGCGGGGGGCAAGCAGAGCAGTACTTC	CASSPTGTSGGQAEQYF
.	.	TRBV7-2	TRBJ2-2	TGTGCCAGCAGCTCTTCAAACACCGGGGAGCTGTTTTTT	CASSSSNTGELFF
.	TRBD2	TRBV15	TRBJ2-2	TGTGCCACCGGTCGTGGGGGGGGTCACACCGGGGAGCTGTTTTTT	CATGRGGGHTGELFF
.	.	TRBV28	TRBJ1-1	TGTGCCAGCAGTCCGAACAGGTGGGGCTCCGGTACTGAAGCTTTCTTT	CASSPNRWGSGTEAFF
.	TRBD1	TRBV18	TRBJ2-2	TGTGCCAGCTCACGACAGGGAGTATCGGCCGGGGAGCTGTTTTTT	CASSRQGVSAGELFF
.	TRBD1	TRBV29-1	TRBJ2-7	TGCAGCGTTGAAGGAGGGGGCCGCGAGCAGTACTTC	CSVEGGGREQYF
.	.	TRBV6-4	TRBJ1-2	TGTGCCAGGGGGGGCTACACCTTC	CARGGYTF
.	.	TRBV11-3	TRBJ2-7	TGTGCCAGCAGCCCCCGCGCGGCGTACGAGCAGTACTTC	CASSPRAAYEQYF
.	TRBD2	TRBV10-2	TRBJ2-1	TGCGCCAGCAGCTCTAGCGGGAGGGCCCCTGAGCAGTTCTTC	CASSSSGRAPEQFF
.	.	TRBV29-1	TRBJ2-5	TGCAGCGTTGAAGTGGGGGGGCCGTTGGCCCAGTACTTC	CSVEVGGPLAQYF
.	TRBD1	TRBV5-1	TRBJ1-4	TGCGCCAGCAGCTCAGGACAGGGGGCAACAACTAATGAAAAACTGTTTTTT	CASSSGQGATTNEKLFF
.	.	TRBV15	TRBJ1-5	TGTGCCACCAGCAGAGATGGGCAGCTCCATAGCAATCAGCCCCAGCATTTT	CATSRDGQLHSNQPQHF
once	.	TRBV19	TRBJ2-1	TGTGCCAGTAGTGGAACAGGACTGAGCTACAATGAGCAGTTCTTC	CASSGTGLSYNEQFF
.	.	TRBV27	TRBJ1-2	TGTGCCAGTAGGCGCGGCCCGAGCTATGGCTACACCTTC	CASRRGPSYGYTF
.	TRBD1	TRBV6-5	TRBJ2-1	TGTGCCAGCAGATCCGACAGGGGGGTCTACAATGAGCAGTTCTTC	CASRSDRGVYNEQFF
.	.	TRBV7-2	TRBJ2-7	TGTGCCAGCAGCTTAGTAGGGGGACCCTACGAGCAGTACTTC	CASSLVGGPYEQYF
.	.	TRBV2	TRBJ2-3	TGTGCCAGCAGTGGAGATGGGGATACGCAGTATTTT	CASSGDGDTQYF
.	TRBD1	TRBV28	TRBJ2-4	TGTGCCAGCAGTTTAACGGGGACAGGGGGTCGGAACATTCAGTACTTC	CASSLTGTGGRNIQYF
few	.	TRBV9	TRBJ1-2	TGTGCCAGCAGCGGCTTAGGGAAGGCGAGGTATGGCTACACCTTC	CASSGLGKARYGYTF
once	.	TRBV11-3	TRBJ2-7	TGTGCCAGCAGCTTAGATGTAAGGGGGGAGCAGTACTTC	CASSLDVRGEQYF
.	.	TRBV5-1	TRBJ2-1	TGCGCCAGCAGCCATCTAGCGAATATCTACAATGAGCAGTTCTTC	CASSHLANIYNEQFF
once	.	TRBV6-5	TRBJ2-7	TGTGCCAGCAGTTACTCGTCCCCCTACGAGCAGTACTTC	CASSYSSPYEQYF
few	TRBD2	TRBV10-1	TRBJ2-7	TGCGCCAACCTACTAGCGGGACAAAGCTCCTACGAGCAGTACTTC	CANLLAGQSSYEQYF
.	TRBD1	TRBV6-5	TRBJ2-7	TGTGCCAGCAGACAGCCGGGACAGGGTCAGCAGGAGCAGTACTTC	CASRQPGQGQQEQYF
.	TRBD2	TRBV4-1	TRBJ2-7	TGCGCCAGCAGCCATGATACTAGCGGGTTTACCTACGAGCAGTACTTC	CASSHDTSGFTYEQYF